The table lists the clone carrying this T cell receptor beta chain with many counts. Time point of the sample: before trial treatment. All of the donors were given nivolumab, ipilimumab, aspirin, low-dose cyclophosphamide and low-dose radiotherapy as part of RACIN, a single-arm trial. First-strand cDNA used TRAV- and TRBV-specific primers, covering alpha and beta chains. TCR amplification involved about 20 PCR cycles with a constant-region primer and V-primer adapter. TCRdb redid the calling of the reads with MiXCR, one entry per CDR3 protein. The top ten clones hold approximately 6% of a sample with around 90,000 distinct CDR3 sequences, under 20% of them seen once. The data belong to a study of low-dose radiotherapy and immunotherapy resistance in tumors. For the study at large: Cohort 1 received 0.5 Gy per fraction every 2 weeks, totaling 6.5 Gy.

This receptor was obtained from a male donor with prostate cancer. Sequenced here: PBMCs, sampled before treatment.

In DNA form, the CDR3 reads TGTGCCAGCAGTTTGGGGCAGAGCAATCAGCCCCAGCATTTT. Encoded protein: CASSLGQSNQPQHF. The V gene is TRBV28, the J gene TRBJ1-5; D perhaps matches TRBD1 (5 bases). This CDR3 comprises 14 residues. The V gene's germline CDR1 is MDHEN and CDR2 SYDVKM. Trimming removed 3 bases at V and 1 base at J, with 7 bases between.